This T cell receptor (beta chain) was recorded in a study of Graves' ophthalmopathy and Graves' hyperthyroidism. Findings of the study overall: The model predicted ophthalmopathy progression with about 70% sensitivity and around 72% specificity. Stable hyperthyroidism and ophthalmopathy were told apart by a 13-signature model, which achieved around 90% sensitivity and roughly 80% specificity.

Cases classed as stable hyperthyroidism had no ophthalmopathy within 18 months of follow-up. Participants with hyperthyroidism, aged 18 to 65, were newly diagnosed with under 2 months' duration. A remark on this clonotype: The antigen is unknown.

Amplification of TCR beta CDR3 regions used RNA transcripts. RT-PCR in the first round used HTBI primers; a second-round multiplex PCR followed. A single record per CDR3 protein comes from TCRdb applying MiXCR to the multiplex PCR reads. Of 300,000 to 500,000 distinct CDR3 sequences in the sample, less than 20% were seen once. Specimen: peripheral blood. This TCR was sampled from a woman between 18 and 29 years old with stable Graves' hyperthyroidism.

The CDR3, as DNA: TGTGCCACCAGCAGAGTGGCCTTCGGGAACACCGGGGAGCTGTTTTTT. It codes for CATSRVAFGNTGELFF. The V gene is TRBV15, the J gene TRBJ2-2; D not resolved. The CDR3 has 16 residues. V lost 1 base and J 1 base, leaving 10 bases between the germline ends. Germline V gene lookup returns CDR1 LNHNV and CDR2 YYDKDF (reference sequence).